Listed here are 29 T cell receptor beta chains from one sample, sequenced in a study of T-cell memory formation after mild COVID-19. TCRdb reanalysed the 5' RACE reads using MiXCR and keeps one entry per CDR3 protein. The sample has around 530,000 distinct CDR3 sequences, roughly 22% seen once. Sequenced material: PBMCs or a T cell subset sorted from them (not recorded which). All receptors derive from an adult woman who had mild COVID-19 (a few samples of this study predate the infection). Cell type and time point are not known.

The chain has TRBV7-8 and TRBJ2-1; D unclear. The V gene lost 5 bases and the J gene lost 8 bases, with 13 bases spanning the gap. Per germline, CDR1 SGHVS and CDR2 FQNEAQ. The CDR3 runs 13 residues. CDR3 in amino acids: CASSEDPVYEQFF. CDR3 nucleotide sequence: TGTGCCAGCAGCGAAGACCCCGTTTATGAGCAGTTCTTC.

The chain couples TRBV14 to TRBJ1-1; no firm D call. CDR3 length: 13 amino acids. V was shortened by 0 bases and J by 7 bases, with 9 bases between the two germline ends. In germline, CDR1 is SGHDN, CDR2 FVKESK. CDR3 bases: TGTGCCAGCAGCCAAGACCAGTTCGGTGAAGCTTTCTTT. This sequence encodes CASSQDQFGEAFF. Full variable domain (remainder filled in from reference TRBV14 and TRBJ1-1): EAGVTQFPSHSVIEKGQTVTLRCDPISGHDNLYWYRRVMGKEIKFLLHFVKESKQDESGMPNNRFLAERTGGTYSTLKVQPAELEDSGVYFCASSQDQFGEAFFGQGTRLTVV.

In the case of this clonotype: Its ends do not fully match the called genes, so a read error is possible. The chain links TRBV7-3 to TRBJ2-2, with 8 bases aligning to TRBD1. The V gene's germline CDR1 is SGHTA and CDR2 FQGTGA. This CDR3 is built from 15 residues. Here the CDR3 reads CASSITGGHTGELFF. The CDR3 DNA reads TGTGCCAGCAGCATAACAGGGGGTCACACCGGGGAGCTGTTTTTT.

This clonotype occurred many times. The CDR3 bases are TGTGCCAGCAGCTTGGGACAGAATCTCATGAACACTGAAGCTTTCTTT. Translating gives CASSLGQNLMNTEAFF. The V gene is TRBV5-5, the J gene TRBJ1-1; a weak D match, TRBD1 (5 bases). CDR1 and CDR2 (germline): SGHKS, YYEKEE (reference sequence). The CDR3 spans 16 residues. The V gene lost 0 bases and the J gene lost 0 bases, with 12 bases spanning the gap.

The rearrangement joins TRBV7-9 to TRBJ2-5; D may match TRBD1 or TRBD2 (5 bases each). This CDR3 spans 14 amino acids. V was pared by 5 bases and J by 5 bases, with 15 bases between. The germline V gene encodes CDR1 SEHNR and CDR2 FQNEAQ (reference sequence). The CDR3 DNA follows: TGTGCCAGCAGCCAAGGGACCGCTCGGGAGACCCAGTACTTC. It codes for CASSQGTARETQYF.

This clonotype was found a few times. The chain joins TRBV20-1 to TRBJ2-3; possibly TRBD2 for D (7 bases). Deletions cut 5 bases from V and 6 bases from J, with 24 bases between. The CDR3 runs 16 residues. CDR1 DFQATT and CDR2 SNEGSKA come from the germline V gene (reference sequence). The CDR3, as DNA: TGCAGTGCTTCCCCCGCGGAGGGGGGGCACGGGGATACGCAGTATTTT. It translates to CSASPAEGGHGDTQYF.

This clonotype has more than one count but fewer than ten. The rearrangement uses TRBV4-3 and TRBJ2-7; 7 bases line up with TRBD2. Germline values: CDR1 LGHNA, CDR2 YSLEER. The CDR3 sequence is 15 residues long. The ends lost 1 base at V and 4 bases at J; junction bases unmatched: 7. The CDR3 loop is CASSQVASGGYEQYF. The CDR3 DNA sequence: TGCGCCAGCAGCCAAGTGGCTAGCGGAGGGTACGAGCAGTACTTC.

The rearrangement links TRBV29-1 to TRBJ2-1; TRBD2 might be the D (6 bases). This CDR3 contains 13 residues. The germline V gene encodes CDR1 SQVTM and CDR2 ANQGSEA. Trimming shortened V by 4 bases and J by 5 bases, and 12 bases separated the two germline ends. The DNA for the CDR3 is TGCAGCGTTGTTGGGGGGAAAGACAATGAGCAGTTCTTC. Its protein is CSVVGGKDNEQFF.

This clonotype was seen a handful of times. V and J are TRBV11-2 and TRBJ2-7; 7 bases are a match to TRBD2. Germline V gene sequence: CDR1 SGHAT, CDR2 FQNNGV. V was pared by 0 bases and J by 4 bases, with 6 bases of the junction left unmatched. CDR3 size: 15 residues. This CDR3 is CASSLDRAGPYEQYF. The CDR3 nucleotides read TGTGCCAGCAGCTTAGATCGAGCGGGACCTTACGAGCAGTACTTC.

The rearrangement joins TRBV19 to TRBJ2-1, with D possibly matching TRBD2 (5 bases). Germline CDR1 LNHDA, CDR2 SQIVND (reference sequence). There are 14 residues in the CDR3. CDR3 amino acids: CALTGGRVYNEQFF. The CDR3 DNA reads as TGTGCGTTGACCGGAGGTCGAGTATACAATGAGCAGTTCTTC.

This clonotype was observed many times. The V call is TRBV12-3 or TRBV12-4, the J call TRBJ2-5; a weak D match, TRBD2 (6 bases). Trimming took off 5 bases at V and 14 bases at J, with 18 bases between the two ends. This CDR3 spans 12 amino acids. The chain's CDR3 is CASSTLGGVSYF. The CDR3 coding sequence is TGTGCCAGCAGTACCCTCGGGGGTGTGAGTTACTTC.

This clonotype was detected ten times or more. The chain carries TRBV4-1 and TRBJ2-3; D might be TRBD2 (5 bases). Germline CDR1 is MGHRA and CDR2 is YSYEKL. V lost 5 bases to trimming and J lost 5 bases, with 11 bases between them. The CDR3 runs to 13 residues. The CDR3 loop reads CASSARGLDTQYF. The CDR3 DNA is TGCGCCAGCAGCGCAAGAGGGTTAGATACGCAGTATTTT.

This clonotype has more than one count but fewer than ten. This chain connects TRBV12-3 or TRBV12-4 to TRBJ1-2; a weak D match, TRBD1 (5 bases). V was shortened by 3 bases and J by 3 bases, with 17 bases between the two germline ends. There are 16 residues in the CDR3. The CDR3 loop is CASSFRVTAPHYGYTF. Here the CDR3 DNA reads TGTGCCAGCAGTTTCAGGGTAACGGCCCCTCACTATGGCTACACCTTC.

The rearrangement joins TRBV5-1 to TRBJ1-1; D ambiguous. Germline lookup yields CDR1 SGHRS and CDR2 YFSETQ. Trimming stripped 0 bases from V and 7 bases from J, with 13 bases between. The CDR3 has 14 residues. This chain's CDR3 is CASSLARQEVEAFF. CDR3 DNA sequence: TGCGCCAGCAGCTTGGCACGACAAGAGGTTGAAGCTTTCTTT.

V usage is TRBV7-2 and J usage is TRBJ2-1, with TRBD2 matching over 8 bases. V shed 3 bases and J 14 bases; nucleotides not matched to a gene: 3. From germline, CDR1 is SGHTA and CDR2 FQGNSA. The CDR3 extends over 11 amino acids. The DNA for the CDR3 is TGTGCCAGCAGCTTGGGGCGGGAGGAGTTCTTC. Protein product: CASSLGREEFF.

The V gene is TRBV6-2 or TRBV6-3, the J gene TRBJ2-7; 8 bases line up with TRBD1. CDR1 is MNHEY and CDR2 is SVGEGT in the germline V gene. Germline trimming cut 7 bases from V and 6 bases from J; bases unmatched to any gene: 17. This CDR3 contains 16 residues. Here the CDR3 DNA reads TGTGCCAGCACCGAGGGGACAGGCCGTTTGGTTGTCGAGCAGTACTTC. It specifies CASTEGTGRLVVEQYF.

The sample holds a few counts of this clonotype. This sequence joins TRBV20-1 and TRBJ1-1, with D maybe TRBD1 (5 bases). CDR1 is DFQATT and CDR2 is SNEGSKA in the germline V gene (reference sequence). There are 15 residues in the CDR3. The V end lost 1 base, the J end lost 0 bases, and 12 bases lay between the germline ends. The CDR3: CSARGGRAMNTEAFF. In nucleotides, the CDR3 is TGCAGTGCTAGAGGGGGGAGGGCGATGAACACTGAAGCTTTCTTT.

In its sample, this clonotype was seen many times. The chain employs TRBV5-1 and TRBJ2-7; 11 positions agree with TRBD1. The V and J ends lost 0 bases and 4 bases, in that order; junction bases with no gene match: 3. Germline loops: CDR1 SGHRS, CDR2 YFSETQ. The CDR3 runs to 15 residues. The CDR3, as DNA: TGCGCCAGCAGCTTGGCCGGGACAGGGGGTTACGAGCAGTACTTC. Translated: CASSLAGTGGYEQYF. The full variable domain, rest sourced from reference TRBV5-1 and TRBJ2-7, is KAGVTQTPRYLIKTRGQQVTLSCSPISGHRSVSWYQQTPGQGLQFLFEYFSETQRNKGNFPGRFSGRQFSNSRSEMNVSTLELGDSALYLCASSLAGTGGYEQYFGPGTRLTVT.

The chain has TRBV9 and TRBJ1-3; no firm D call. CDR1 is SGDLS, CDR2 YYNGEE, per germline. The germline V and J ends were trimmed by 0 bases and 1 base, with 8 bases remaining between them. This CDR3 region has 15 residues. DNA for the CDR3: TGTGCCAGCAGCGTAGAGGACCGGTCTGGAAACACCATATATTTT. Translated: CASSVEDRSGNTIYF.

The genes are TRBV12-3 or TRBV12-4 and TRBJ2-1; TRBD2 might be the D (5 bases). The CDR3 has 14 residues. V lost 1 base, J lost 2 bases, and 6 bases lay in between. CDR3: CASSLGTPYNEQFF. The CDR3 DNA sequence: TGTGCCAGCAGTTTAGGGACTCCCTACAATGAGCAGTTCTTC.

This clonotype showed up just a few times. This chain uses TRBV20-1 with TRBJ1-5, with D unresolved. Between the trimmed V and J ends, which lost 0 bases and 1 base, there was a span of 7 bases. The CDR3 has 14 amino acids. Per germline, CDR1 DFQATT and CDR2 SNEGSKA (reference sequence). CDR3 nucleotides: TGCAGTGCTAGAGATCCCAAAAGCAATCAGCCCCAGCATTTT. Its protein is CSARDPKSNQPQHF.

This sequence joins TRBV5-5 and TRBJ2-3, with unresolved D. The CDR3 has 15 amino acids. Trimming took 0 bases from V and 2 from J, leaving 10 bases between them. Germline CDR1 SGHKS, CDR2 YYEKEE (reference sequence). The CDR3 protein is CASSLGQPFTDTQYF. As DNA, the CDR3 is TGTGCCAGCAGCTTGGGCCAGCCCTTCACAGATACGCAGTATTTT.

V gene TRBV13 combines with J gene TRBJ2-7, with 8 bases fitting TRBD2. V dropped 4 bases and J dropped 0; count of bases not matched to a gene: 5. This CDR3 has 15 residues. CDR1 and CDR2 (germline): PRHDT, FYEKMQ (reference sequence). DNA of the CDR3: TGTGCCAGCAGCTACGGGGGGACTAGCTCCTACGAGCAGTACTTC. Translation: CASSYGGTSSYEQYF.

This clonotype was recorded at least ten times. This chain links TRBV7-9 with TRBJ1-1; D is uncertain. V dropped 10 bases and J dropped 7 bases, with 16 bases sitting between them. This CDR3 is built from 12 residues. Germline V gene lookup returns CDR1 SEHNR and CDR2 FQNEAQ (reference sequence). The CDR3 region is CATGSEYGEAFF. The CDR3 DNA sequence: TGTGCCACCGGGTCAGAATACGGTGAAGCTTTCTTT.

This chain uses TRBV4-1 with TRBJ2-3; 10 bases agree with TRBD2. The V and J ends lost 4 bases and 4 bases, in that order; junction bases with no gene match: 8. Germline V gives CDR1 MGHRA, CDR2 YSYEKL. CDR3 length: 16 amino acids. For the CDR3, the DNA is TGCGCCAGCAGCCTCCAGAGCGGGGGGGCCGCAGATACGCAGTATTTT. The encoded protein is CASSLQSGGAADTQYF.

As DNA, the CDR3 is TGTGCCAGCTCACCCGCCGGACTAGCGGGAGGAGATACGCAGTATTTT. Translating gives CASSPAGLAGGDTQYF. The chain links TRBV18 to TRBJ2-3, with TRBD2 identical over 14 bases. This CDR3 spans 16 amino acids. V was pared by 3 bases and J by 5 bases, with 4 bases of the junction left unmatched. CDR1 KGHSH and CDR2 LQKENI come from the germline V gene. The full variable domain, its missing parts supplied by reference TRBV18 and TRBJ2-3, is NAGVMQNPRHLVRRRGQEARLRCSPMKGHSHVYWYRQLPEEGLKFMVYLQKENIIDESGMPKERFSAEFPKEGPSILRIQQVVRGDSAAYFCASSPAGLAGGDTQYFGPGTRLTVL.

J is TRBJ2-5 and V is TRBV2; 7 bases line up with TRBD2. This CDR3 region has 12 residues. The V gene's germline CDR1 is SNHLY and CDR2 FYNNEI. J lost 6 bases, V lost 6 bases, and 4 bases had no gene match. In nucleotides, the CDR3 is TGTGCCAGCAGCGGACTAGTACAGACCCAGTACTTC. It encodes CASSGLVQTQYF.

This clonotype has at least ten counts. This chain connects TRBV30 to TRBJ1-1; D unclear. The CDR3 runs to 12 residues. V was pared by 2 bases and J by 2 bases, with 6 bases between. The germline CDR1 and CDR2 sequences are GTSNPN and SVGIG (reference sequence). Here the CDR3 reads CAWSYSNTEAFF. The CDR3 nucleotides read TGTGCCTGGAGTTATAGTAACACTGAAGCTTTCTTT. The full variable domain, rest sourced from reference TRBV30 and TRBJ1-1, is SQTIHQWPATLVQPVGSPLSLECTVEGTSNPNLYWYRQAAGRGLQLLFYSVGIGQISSEVPQNLSASRPQDRQFILSSKKLLLSDSGFYLCAWSYSNTEAFFGQGTRLTVV.

The chain employs TRBV7-2 and TRBJ1-4, with D maybe TRBD1 (5 bases). V lost 2 bases, J lost 2 bases, and 12 bases lay in between. This CDR3 is 16 amino acids long. Looked up from germline, CDR1 is SGHTA and CDR2 is FQGNSA. CDR3: CASSLRGEGTNEKLFF. CDR3 coding DNA: TGTGCCAGCAGCTTACGGGGGGAAGGGACTAATGAAAAACTGTTTTTT.